These T cell receptor beta chains were read from a single sample in a study of shared clonotypes between healthy human individuals. Produced via immunoSEQ multiplex PCR; TCRdb's table is partial and in-frame only. The profile shows approximately 2.1 million clones, 80% to 95% of them singletons. The sequenced sample consisted of naive CD4+ T cells from PBMCs. Source of these receptors: a man aged 18 to 30 in good health. Some clones in this sample may be carry-over from other donors' samples. Each CDR3 is given with its conserved first and last residue. The order of the fields is J gene, V gene, D gene, clone size, CDR3 DNA, CDR3 protein. A D gene is named only where the DNA matches it firmly. For some rows the clone size is stated as once, few or many, or as a class when expanded; others skip it.

TRBJ2-7	TRBV4-3	TRBD1	few	TGCGCCAGCAGCCAAGCCGGGACAGGGGGCTACGAGCAGTACTTC	CASSQAGTGGYEQYF
TRBJ1-5	TRBV9	-	-	TGTGCCAGCAGCGTAGGGGTTTATAGCAATCAGCCCCAGCATTTT	CASSVGVYSNQPQHF
TRBJ2-5	TRBV6-5	-	-	TGTGCCAGCAGTTACCGGGGGACCGAAGAGACCCAGTACTTC	CASSYRGTEETQYF
TRBJ2-1	TRBV7-9	-	-	TGTGCCAGCAGCTTAGCCCGGGGACAGCAGTTCTTC	CASSLARGQQFF
TRBJ1-5	TRBV6-1	-	-	TGTGCCAGCAGGCGAGGAGACAGGTCCAATCAGCCCCAGCATTTT	CASRRGDRSNQPQHF
TRBJ2-3	TRBV19	TRBD2	-	TGTGCCAGTAGTTCCCGGCAAAGCGGGAGAACTAATACGCAGTATTTT	CASSSRQSGRTNTQYF
TRBJ2-3	TRBV6-5	-	-	TGTGCCAGCACTGCGACCGGCACAGATACGCAGTATTTT	CASTATGTDTQYF
TRBJ2-3	TRBV29-1	-	once	TGCAGCGTCCCCCCGTCCCCGGGGACCACAGATACGCAGTATTTT	CSVPPSPGTTDTQYF
TRBJ1-5	TRBV19	TRBD1	-	TGTGCCAGTAGTACGAAACAGGGGGCTTGGCAGCCCCAGCATTTT	CASSTKQGAWQPQHF
TRBJ1-2	TRBV28	TRBD1	-	TGTGCCAGCAGTCAAAGGACAGGCAATGGCTACACCTTC	CASSQRTGNGYTF
TRBJ1-1	TRBV5-8	-	-	TGTGCCAGCAGCTTTTCAAAGAACACTGAAGCTTTCTTT	CASSFSKNTEAFF
TRBJ2-7	TRBV20-1	-	-	TGCAGTGCTAGAGCCGGTAGGGAGCAGTACTTC	CSARAGREQYF
TRBJ2-5	TRBV18	TRBD2	-	TGTGCCAGCTCACCAGACGGGAGGGCCTGGGAGACCCAGTACTTC	CASSPDGRAWETQYF
TRBJ2-1	TRBV5-1	-	-	TGCGCCAGCAGCGTGATAGGATCCTACAATGAGCAGTTCTTC	CASSVIGSYNEQFF
TRBJ2-3	TRBV7-9	TRBD2	-	TGTGCCAGCAGCTGGACTAGCGGGAGTGCAGATACGCAGTATTTT	CASSWTSGSADTQYF
TRBJ1-2	TRBV2	-	-	TGTGCCAGCAGGAGGGGTGGGGTGAACTATGGCTACACCTTC	CASRRGGVNYGYTF
TRBJ1-2	TRBV30	-	-	TGTGCCTGGAGTTCTTCCGATGGCTACACCTTC	CAWSSSDGYTF
TRBJ2-3	TRBV5-1	-	-	TGCGCCAGCAGCTTGTCCTCAGGGACAGATACGCAGTATTTT	CASSLSSGTDTQYF
TRBJ1-2	TRBV10-3	-	few	TGTGCCATCAGTGAGAGGACCAGCTATGGCTACACCTTC	CAISERTSYGYTF
TRBJ2-3	TRBV11-2	TRBD2	-	TGTGCCGCAAGCGGGAGGACCTTTAGCACAGATACGCAGTATTTT	CAASGRTFSTDTQYF
TRBJ2-1	TRBV5-4	TRBD2	-	TGTGCCAGCAGCTTGGTAGCGGGCCTGAACAATGAGCAGTTCTTC	CASSLVAGLNNEQFF
TRBJ2-2	TRBV4-1	TRBD1	-	TGCGCCAGCAGCCAAGTGGGACAGGTGGAGCTGTTTTTT	CASSQVGQVELFF
TRBJ2-1	TRBV7-9	-	-	TGTGCCAGCGGACAACTGGCAGGACACAATGAGCAGTTCTTC	CASGQLAGHNEQFF
TRBJ2-5	TRBV6-1	-	-	TGTGCCAGCAGCTTCTCCCAAGAGACCCAGTACTTC	CASSFSQETQYF
TRBJ2-1	TRBV29-1	TRBD2	-	TGCAGCGTTGGATCATTAGGGGGCGGGAGGGCCCGAAATGAGCAGTTCTTC	CSVGSLGGGRARNEQFF
TRBJ2-1	TRBV5-1	-	-	TGCGCCAGCAGCTTGCAGGGGTACAATGAGCAGTTCTTC	CASSLQGYNEQFF
TRBJ2-7	TRBV14	-	once	TGTGCCAGCAGCCCGACACGTAGCTACGAGCAGTACTTC	CASSPTRSYEQYF
TRBJ2-4	TRBV5-4	-	-	TGTGCCAGCAGCTTGGATAGACAACTTCAGTACTTC	CASSLDRQLQYF
TRBJ2-1	TRBV5-5	TRBD1	-	TGTGCCAGCAGCCAGGGACAGGGGGCCTACAATGAGCAGTTCTTC	CASSQGQGAYNEQFF
TRBJ2-1	TRBV27	TRBD2	-	TGTGCCACCCCCGGACTAGCGGGAGGGCCTGTCCATGAGCAGTTCTTC	CATPGLAGGPVHEQFF
TRBJ1-1	TRBV5-1	-	-	TGCGCCAGCAGCTTGGAAATGGTGAGCACTGAAGCTTTCTTT	CASSLEMVSTEAFF
TRBJ2-5	TRBV5-8	-	-	TGTGCCAGCGGCTCCCAAGGGCGCCAAGAGACCCAGTACTTC	CASGSQGRQETQYF
TRBJ2-2	TRBV7-9	TRBD2	-	TGTGCCAGCAGCCCGGGGACTAGCGGGCCCACCGGGGAGCTGTTTTTT	CASSPGTSGPTGELFF
TRBJ1-5	TRBV2	-	few	TGTGCCAGCAGTGTTGACGGCTTGGGACAGCCCCAGCATTTT	CASSVDGLGQPQHF
TRBJ2-1	TRBV2	TRBD2	-	TGTGCCAGCACTCTCCGAGGAGCGGGGGGTGGGAATGAGCAGTTCTTC	CASTLRGAGGGNEQFF
TRBJ2-3	TRBV5-4	TRBD2	-	TGTGCCAGCAGCTTGGTGGCTAGCGGGACACGTTATACGCAGTATTTT	CASSLVASGTRYTQYF
TRBJ1-2	TRBV7-9	-	-	TGTGCCAGCAGTAGCCAGGGGACGGGCGATGGCTACACCTTC	CASSSQGTGDGYTF
TRBJ1-2	TRBV5-1	TRBD1	-	TGCGCCAGCAGCTTGGTTATGGCAGGGGGCCCTCCGAACTATGGCTACACCTTC	CASSLVMAGGPPNYGYTF
TRBJ1-6	TRBV5-6	TRBD1	-	TGTGCCAGCGCGAAGACAGGGATACCCTCCTATAATTCACCCCTCCACTTT	CASAKTGIPSYNSPLHF
TRBJ2-3	TRBV7-2	TRBD2	-	TGTGCCAGCAGCTTAGGACGACTAGCGGGAGGGGATACGCAGTATTTT	CASSLGRLAGGDTQYF
TRBJ1-2	TRBV15	TRBD1	-	TGTGCCACCAGCAGAGATCGGGAACAGGGGGTGGGCTACACCTTC	CATSRDREQGVGYTF
TRBJ2-3	TRBV6-5	-	-	TGTGCCAGCAGTTCCAGGGCGGATACGCAGTATTTT	CASSSRADTQYF
TRBJ2-5	TRBV28	-	once	TGTGCCAGCAGTTTGGTGGGGGCTAGAGAGACCCAGTACTTC	CASSLVGARETQYF
TRBJ2-5	TRBV7-8	-	-	TGTGCCAGCACCCTGACCGTACAAGAGACCCAGTACTTC	CASTLTVQETQYF
TRBJ1-2	TRBV5-1	-	few	TGCGCCAGCACGAAAGACAGTAATGGCTACACCTTC	CASTKDSNGYTF
TRBJ1-3	TRBV18	-	-	TGTGCCAGCTCACCCGGGACGGCGAGCTCTGGAAACACCATATATTTT	CASSPGTASSGNTIYF
TRBJ2-7	TRBV11-2	TRBD2	once	TGTGCCAGCAGCGGACTAGCGGGATGGTACGAGCAGTACTTC	CASSGLAGWYEQYF
TRBJ2-7	TRBV27	-	-	TGTGCCAGCAGTTCAACAGGGAGCTCCTACGAGCAGTACTTC	CASSSTGSSYEQYF
TRBJ2-3	TRBV19	-	-	TGTGCCAGCAGATCCGGTTATACGCAGTATTTT	CASRSGYTQYF
TRBJ2-7	TRBV4-3	TRBD2	-	TGCGCCAGCAGCCACACCCTAGCGGGAGGAAGGTACGAGCAGTACTTC	CASSHTLAGGRYEQYF